This T cell receptor beta chain was recovered during a study of CD8 T cells in cerebrospinal fluid in Alzheimer's disease. Turning to the study itself: Clonal expansion of CSF T cells was measured with plate-based and droplet-based single-cell sequencing.

As a neurodegenerative disease comparison group, Parkinson's disease patients were sampled. Per the germline V gene, CDR1 is MRHNA and CDR2 is SNTAGT. CDR3 size: 14 residues. This clonotype is medium-sized by frequency. One entry per CDR3 protein, without DNA, is what TCRdb gives after re-calling the 10x single-cell sequencing reads. The sample totals 1,100 or so distinct CDR3 sequences. The chain carries TRBV6-4 and TRBJ1-4; there is no DNA to check the TCRdb D call of TRBD1. The sequenced sample was cerebrospinal fluid. This clonotype was sampled from a human donor with Parkinson's disease. The CDR3 loop is CASRQDARNEKLFF.